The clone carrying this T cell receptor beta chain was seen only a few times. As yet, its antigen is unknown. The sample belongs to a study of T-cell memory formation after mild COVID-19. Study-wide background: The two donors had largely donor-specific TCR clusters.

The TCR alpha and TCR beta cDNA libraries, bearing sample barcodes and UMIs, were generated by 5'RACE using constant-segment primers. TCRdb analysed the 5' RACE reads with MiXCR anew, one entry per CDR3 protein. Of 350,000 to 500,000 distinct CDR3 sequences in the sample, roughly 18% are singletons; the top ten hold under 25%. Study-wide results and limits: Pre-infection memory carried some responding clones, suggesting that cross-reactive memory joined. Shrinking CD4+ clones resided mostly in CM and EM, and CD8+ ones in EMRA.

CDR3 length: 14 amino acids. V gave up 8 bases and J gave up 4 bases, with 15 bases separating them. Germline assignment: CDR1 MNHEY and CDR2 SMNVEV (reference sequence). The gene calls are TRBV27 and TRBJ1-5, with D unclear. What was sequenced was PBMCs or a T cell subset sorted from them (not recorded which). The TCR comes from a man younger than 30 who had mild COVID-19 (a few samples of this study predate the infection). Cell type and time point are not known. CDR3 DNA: TGTGCCAGCGCACGGGCAGATGCTAATCAGCCCCAGCATTTT. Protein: CASARADANQPQHF.